The 30 T cell receptor beta chains below were found in one sample sequenced in a study of T-cell memory formation after mild COVID-19. In TCRdb, the 5' RACE reads were re-called with MiXCR into one record per CDR3 protein. The data hold about 340,000 distinct CDR3 sequences, with around 13% observed a single time. Sequencing used PBMCs or a T cell subset sorted from them (not recorded which). These receptors all come from a man aged 18 to 35 who had mild COVID-19 (a few samples of this study predate the infection). Cell type and time point are not known.

At least ten counts were recorded for this clonotype. V is TRBV7-9 and J is TRBJ2-7; D is undetermined. The germline gives CDR1 SEHNR, CDR2 FQNEAQ (reference sequence). This CDR3 has 15 amino acids. The V end was cut by 5 bases, the J end by 0 bases, with 14 bases between. The CDR3 is CASSRRGSHSYEQYF. CDR3 nucleotide sequence: TGTGCCAGCAGCCGCCGAGGCAGCCACTCCTACGAGCAGTACTTC.

This clonotype was counted at least ten times. V is TRBV5-6 and J is TRBJ1-3, with unresolved D. Germline V gives CDR1 SGHDT, CDR2 YYEEEE. Deletions cut 3 bases from V and 0 bases from J, with 10 bases between. The CDR3 is 15 amino acids. CDR3 nucleotides: TGTGCCAGCAGCTCCCAGTTCTACTCTGGAAACACCATATATTTT. It yields the protein CASSSQFYSGNTIYF. Using reference TRBV5-6 and TRBJ1-3 for the parts outside the CDR3, the full variable domain is DAGVTQSPTHLIKTRGQQVTLRCSPKSGHDTVSWYQQALGQGPQFIFQYYEEEERQRGNFPDRFSGHQFPNYSSELNVNALLLGDSALYLCASSSQFYSGNTIYFGEGSWLTVV.

V gene TRBV7-9 combines with J gene TRBJ2-7; TRBD2 might be the D (5 bases). This CDR3 comprises 12 residues. The germline V gene has CDR1 SEHNR and CDR2 FQNEAQ (reference sequence). Trimming stripped 6 bases from V and 7 bases from J, with 13 bases between. DNA of the CDR3: TGTGCCAGCAGAGAAATGACGGGAGAGCAGTACTTC. Protein product: CASREMTGEQYF.

This clonotype was counted between two and nine times. The chain links TRBV20-1 to TRBJ2-7, with 7 nucleotides matching TRBD1. Germline CDR1 and CDR2: DFQATT and SNEGSKA (reference sequence). J gave up 2 bases and V 5 bases, and 6 bases lay outside the gene matches. The CDR3 has 13 residues. The CDR3 DNA sequence: TGCAGTGCTCAGGACAGGAGGCCCTACGAGCAGTACTTC. As protein: CSAQDRRPYEQYF.

The J gene is TRBJ1-1, the V gene TRBV29-1; D gene unclear. The CDR3 runs 12 residues. V was pared by 4 bases and J by 7 bases, with 13 bases between. From germline, CDR1 is SQVTM and CDR2 ANQGSEA. The CDR3 coding sequence is TGCAGCGTTGGAGTTGCGGCTCTTGAAGCTTTCTTT. It is translated as CSVGVAALEAFF. The full variable domain, completed using reference TRBV29-1 and TRBJ1-1, is SAVISQKPSRDICQRGTSLTIQCQVDSQVTMMFWYRQQPGQSLTLIATANQGSEATYESGFVIDKFPISRPNLTFSTLTVSNMSPEDSSIYLCSVGVAALEAFFGQGTRLTVV.

The table lists this clonotype with a count of one. This chain uses TRBV5-6 with TRBJ2-7; D may be TRBD1 or TRBD2 (5 bases each). Germline V lookup: CDR1 SGHDT, CDR2 YYEEEE. V was trimmed by 0 bases and J by 7 bases, leaving 14 bases between them. CDR3 length: 14 amino acids. CDR3 nucleotide sequence: TGTGCCAGCAGCTTGGTTTCAGGGAGTGGAGAGCAGTACGTC. It encodes CASSLVSGSGEQYV.

Notes on this clonotype: One end of the junction does not line up with germline, which may come from a read error. The CDR3 DNA sequence: TGTGCCAGCAGTTTGCGGGGTTGGGACACTGAAGCGTTCTTT. It is translated as CASSLRGWDTEAFF. This chain uses TRBV12-3 or TRBV12-4 with TRBJ1-1; perhaps TRBD1 as D (6 bases). The CDR3 has 14 amino acids.

The chain couples TRBV5-1 to TRBJ2-1, with 10 bases matching TRBD2. Germline V gene sequence: CDR1 SGHRS, CDR2 YFSETQ. Unmatched junction bases numbered 4, after V lost 0 bases and J lost 7 bases. This CDR3 is 15 amino acids long. The CDR3 coding sequence is TGCGCCAGCAGCTTGGCTCCAGCGGGGGGGAATGAGCAGTTCTTC. It codes for CASSLAPAGGNEQFF.

CDR3 sequence: CASRSERRAEAFF. The CDR3 DNA reads as TGTGCCAGCCGCAGCGAGCGCCGGGCTGAAGCTTTCTTT. The chain is built from TRBV11-3 and TRBJ1-1, with D uncertain. Trimming shortened V by 8 bases and J by 6 bases, and 16 bases separated the two germline ends. The CDR3 sequence is 13 residues long. Germline-derived CDR1 and CDR2 are SGHNT and YENEEA. The whole variable domain, filled in from reference TRBV11-3 and TRBJ1-1, reads EAGVVQSPRYKIIEKKQPVAFWCNPISGHNTLYWYLQNLGQGPELLIRYENEEAVDDSQLPKDRFSAERLKGVDSTLKIQPAELGDSAVYLCASRSERRAEAFFGQGTRLTVV.

The V gene is TRBV6-2 or TRBV6-3, the J gene TRBJ2-1; no reliable D call. Germline CDR1 reads MNHEY; CDR2 reads SVGEGT. The V end was cut by 6 bases, the J end by 1 base, with 10 bases between. This CDR3 spans 14 amino acids. The CDR3 region is CASSSGPSYNEQFF. The CDR3 nucleotides read TGTGCCAGCAGCTCAGGCCCTTCCTACAATGAGCAGTTCTTC.

This clonotype was picked up a small number of times. This chain links TRBV6-2 or TRBV6-3 with TRBJ1-1; D remains ambiguous. Trimming took 6 bases from V and 2 from J, leaving 4 bases between them. Germline values: CDR1 MNHEY, CDR2 SVGEGT. This CDR3 comprises 11 residues. The CDR3 DNA reads TGTGCCAGCAGCCACAACACTGAAGCTTTCTTT. Its protein is CASSHNTEAFF.

This sequence joins TRBV12-5 and TRBJ1-5, with TRBD1 matching 9 bases. CDR3 length: 14 amino acids. Germline CDR1 LGHNT, CDR2 FRNRAP. With 7 bases clipped from V and 4 bases from J, the junction kept 5 bases outside the gene matches. The CDR3 DNA reads TGTGCTAGTGCTCTAGGGACAGGGAATCAGCCCCAGCATTTT. This sequence encodes CASALGTGNQPQHF.

At least ten counts were recorded for this clonotype. This chain links TRBV12-3 or TRBV12-4 with TRBJ2-7; D unclear. V was pared by 1 base and J by 0 bases, with 4 bases between. The CDR3 contains 13 residues. The CDR3 DNA reads as TGTGCCAGCAGTTTAGGAAGCTCCTACGAGCAGTACGTC. Its protein is CASSLGSSYEQYV.

This clonotype turned up a few times. The rearrangement links TRBV6-1 to TRBJ2-1; 8 bases map to TRBD2. The J segment lost 0 bases and the V segment lost 6 bases, leaving 22 bases of the junction unmatched. The CDR3 has 21 amino acids. CDR1 and CDR2 (germline): MNHNS, SASEGT. Here the CDR3 reads CASRYRSGLGLYQSSYNEQFF. The CDR3 DNA sequence: TGTGCCAGCAGGTACCGATCGGGACTAGGTCTTTACCAGAGCTCCTACAATGAGCAGTTCTTC.

This chain links TRBV29-1 with TRBJ2-5; D may match TRBD1 or TRBD2 (6 bases each). Germline CDR1 SQVTM, CDR2 ANQGSEA. The germline V and J ends were trimmed by 3 bases and 5 bases, with 19 bases remaining between them. CDR3 length: 15 amino acids. In DNA, the CDR3 is TGCAGCGTTGACCCTTCGCTAGGGGGGTTGGAGACCCAGTACTTC. This gives the protein CSVDPSLGGLETQYF.

The chain couples TRBV7-9 to TRBJ2-7; TRBD1 might be the D (6 bases). The V end was cut by 2 bases, the J end by 5 bases, with 22 bases between. The germline gives CDR1 SEHNR, CDR2 FQNEAQ (reference sequence). This CDR3 is 17 amino acids long. The DNA of the CDR3 is TGTGCCAGCAGCTTATTGGGGCTGGCCAGGGGTCCCGACGAGCAGTACTTC. It is translated as CASSLLGLARGPDEQYF. Together with reference TRBV7-9 and TRBJ2-7, the CDR3 gives the full variable domain: DTGVSQNPRHKITKRGQNVTFRCDPISEHNRLYWYRQTLGQGPEFLTYFQNEAQLEKSRLLSDRFSAERPKGSFSTLEIQRTEQGDSAMYLCASSLLGLARGPDEQYFGPGTRLTVT.

This clonotype showed up just a few times. The rearrangement links TRBV20-1 to TRBJ2-6; the D gene is possibly TRBD1 (5 bases). The CDR3 contains 14 residues. Trimming took off 1 base at V and 2 bases at J, with 6 bases between the two ends. Germline CDR1 and CDR2: DFQATT and SNEGSKA (reference sequence). CDR3 sequence reads: CSARGQPGANVLTF. DNA for the CDR3: TGCAGTGCTAGAGGACAGCCTGGGGCCAACGTCCTGACTTTC.

The chain joins TRBV12-3 or TRBV12-4 to TRBJ1-1; tentative D call: TRBD1 (6 bases). V was shortened by 7 bases and J by 1 base, with 13 bases between the two germline ends. The CDR3 contains 14 residues. The CDR3 region is CASIDRTANTEAFF. The CDR3 DNA is TGTGCCAGCATCGACAGGACAGCGAACACTGAAGCTTTCTTT.

This clonotype was seen a handful of times. The V and J genes are TRBV19 and TRBJ2-2; D may be TRBD2 (5 bases). Germline CDR1 is LNHDA and CDR2 is SQIVND (reference sequence). Trimming pared 3 bases from V and 6 bases from J, leaving 11 bases between. This CDR3 comprises 14 residues. The CDR3 reads CASSIIRGSGELFF. As DNA, the CDR3 is TGTGCCAGTAGTATTATCCGGGGATCCGGGGAGCTGTTTTTT.

Ten or more counts support this clonotype. The V call is TRBV7-2, the J call TRBJ1-1; D unresolved. V lost 2 bases, J lost 4 bases, and 23 bases lay in between. This CDR3 has 18 residues. The germline V gene has CDR1 SGHTA and CDR2 FQGNSA. The CDR3 DNA follows: TGTGCCAGCAGCTTAAGAGGGCTCGACTGGGGAGTGAGCACTGAAGCTTTCTTT. Translating it yields CASSLRGLDWGVSTEAFF. Together with reference TRBV7-2 and TRBJ1-1, the CDR3 gives the full variable domain: GAGVSQSPSNKVTEKGKDVELRCDPISGHTALYWYRQSLGQGLEFLIYFQGNSAPDKSGLPSDRFSAERTGGSVSTLTIQRTQQEDSAVYLCASSLRGLDWGVSTEAFFGQGTRLTVV.

This clonotype was counted only a few times. CDR3 sequence (DNA): TGTGCCAGCAGCTTTACCGGGCCCACAGATACGCAGTATTTT. Translation gives CASSFTGPTDTQYF. This chain links TRBV11-2 with TRBJ2-3, with D uncertain. The V gene's germline CDR1 is SGHAT and CDR2 FQNNGV. The CDR3 has 14 residues. Trimming cost V 3 bases and J 2 bases, with 9 bases left between them.

This clonotype was picked up a small number of times. The chain uses TRBV5-4 and TRBJ1-2; a possible D gene is TRBD1 (5 bases). CDR1 and CDR2 from the germline V gene are SGHNT and YYREEE (reference sequence). Trimming took 5 bases from V and 4 from J, leaving 9 bases between them. This CDR3 has 12 amino acids. The chain's CDR3 is CASRTETYGYTF. DNA for the CDR3: TGTGCCAGCAGGACAGAAACCTATGGCTACACCTTC. Filled out from reference TRBV5-4 and TRBJ1-2, the complete variable domain reads ETGVTQSPTHLIKTRGQQVTLRCSSQSGHNTVSWYQQALGQGPQFIFQYYREEENGRGNFPPRFSGLQFPNYSSELNVNALELDDSALYLCASRTETYGYTFGSGTRLTVV.

This clonotype occurred once. The CDR3 sequence: CASSPGLASQETQYF. The DNA of the CDR3 is TGTGCCAGCAGTCCGGGACTAGCGTCCCAAGAGACCCAGTACTTC. V and J are TRBV6-1 and TRBJ2-5; 10 positions agree with TRBD2. CDR1 MNHNS and CDR2 SASEGT come from the germline V gene. The junction had 4 bases not matched to a gene; V was cut back by 5 bases and J by 1 base. The CDR3 covers 15 residues.

This chain uses TRBV28 with TRBJ1-4; D is possibly TRBD1 (6 bases). The CDR3 consists of 15 residues. The germline V gene encodes CDR1 MDHEN and CDR2 SYDVKM. Deletions cut 7 bases from V and 0 bases from J, with 12 bases between. This chain's CDR3 is CASTLEGATNEKLFF. The CDR3, as DNA: TGTGCCAGCACCCTCGAGGGGGCAACTAATGAAAAACTGTTTTTT.

The J gene is TRBJ2-1, the V gene TRBV7-6; D is tentatively TRBD1 or TRBD2 (6 bases each). The length of the CDR3 is 16 residues. Trimming pared 4 bases from V and 7 bases from J, leaving 20 bases between. The germline gives CDR1 SGHVS, CDR2 FNYEAQ. The CDR3 sequence is CASSSLPGANGNEQFF. CDR3 bases: TGTGCCAGCAGCTCCCTTCCGGGGGCCAATGGGAATGAGCAGTTCTTC.

The chain links TRBV5-1 to TRBJ1-4, with a tentative D call TRBD1 (5 bases). The CDR3 runs to 13 residues. Looked up from germline, CDR1 is SGHRS and CDR2 is YFSETQ. Trimming cost V 6 bases and J 11 bases, with 17 bases left between them. This CDR3 reads CASTSDIAGKLFF. The CDR3 region has the DNA TGCGCCAGCACCTCGGACATTGCGGGCAAACTGTTTTTT.

The chain couples TRBV5-1 to TRBJ2-7; 7 bases match TRBD1. After removal of 1 base from V and 6 bases from J, the junction contained 16 bases not matched to a gene. CDR3 length: 17 amino acids. CDR1 and CDR2 from the germline V gene are SGHRS and YFSETQ. Here the CDR3 reads CASSLRGRDREFSEQYF. In DNA form, the CDR3 reads TGCGCCAGCAGCTTGAGGGGGCGAGACAGGGAATTCTCCGAGCAGTACTTC.

The chain links TRBV29-1 to TRBJ2-7; unclear D gene. CDR3 size: 11 residues. Per the germline V gene, CDR1 is SQVTM and CDR2 is ANQGSEA. The V end was cut by 7 bases, the J end by 7 bases, with 14 bases between. The CDR3 nucleotides are TGCAGCGGATGGACCCCTCGGGAGCAGTACTTC. Protein sequence: CSGWTPREQYF.

The CDR3 nucleotides read TGTGCCAGCAGCTTCCGGGAGAGAGGCTACGAGCAGTACTTC. Protein sequence: CASSFRERGYEQYF. V usage is TRBV5-6 and J usage is TRBJ2-7; weak D call: TRBD2 (6 bases). The CDR3 length is 14 residues. V was trimmed by 2 bases and J by 3 bases, leaving 12 bases between them. Germline loops: CDR1 SGHDT, CDR2 YYEEEE. The variable domain in full, with the rest retrieved from reference TRBV5-6 and TRBJ2-7, is DAGVTQSPTHLIKTRGQQVTLRCSPKSGHDTVSWYQQALGQGPQFIFQYYEEEERQRGNFPDRFSGHQFPNYSSELNVNALLLGDSALYLCASSFRERGYEQYFGPGTRLTVT.

This clonotype has only a few counts. The V gene is TRBV29-1, the J gene TRBJ1-1, with 8 bases identical to TRBD1. The V gene end was trimmed by 6 bases and the J gene end by 5 bases; junction bases not matched to a gene: 8. This CDR3 has 13 residues. Per the germline V gene, CDR1 is SQVTM and CDR2 is ANQGSEA. CDR3 bases: TGCAGCGTACCGACAGGGGAGGGGACTGAAGCTTTCTTT. Amino acids: CSVPTGEGTEAFF.